The next 10 T cell receptor beta chains were all read from a single sample in a study of T-cell memory formation after mild COVID-19. Each CDR3 protein is one row after TCRdb ran MiXCR on the 5' RACE reads. The data hold 380,000 or so distinct CDR3 sequences, with over 13% observed a single time. The specimen was PBMCs or a T cell subset sorted from them (not recorded which). Receptors were obtained from a man between 18 and 29 years old who had mild COVID-19 (a few samples of this study predate the infection). Cell type and time point are not known.

The chain joins TRBV5-6 to TRBJ1-4, with D possibly being TRBD1 (6 bases). V lost 4 bases to trimming and J lost 7 bases, with 20 bases between them. Germline V CDR1 and CDR2: SGHDT, YYEEEE. There are 16 residues in the CDR3. CDR3 DNA: TGTGCCAGCAGCCCGCCTCGGAGAGGGGGACCTGAAAAACTGTTTTTT. Amino acids: CASSPPRRGGPEKLFF.

The sample holds many counts of this clonotype. V is TRBV5-6 and J is TRBJ2-4; perhaps TRBD1 as D (6 bases). Germline V lookup: CDR1 SGHDT, CDR2 YYEEEE. The CDR3 contains 13 residues. V was trimmed by 4 bases and J by 7 bases, leaving 12 bases between them. The DNA of the CDR3 is TGTGCCAGCAGCCCGGGGACACCTAACATTCAGTACTTC. This encodes CASSPGTPNIQYF.

V and J are TRBV6-5 and TRBJ2-1; no clear D gene. CDR3 length: 15 amino acids. Trimming shortened V by 7 bases and J by 1 base, and 14 bases separated the two germline ends. Germline values: CDR1 MNHEY, CDR2 SVGAGI. CDR3 protein: CASTDTECSYNEQFF. DNA for the CDR3: TGTGCCAGCACCGACACCGAATGTTCCTACAATGAGCAGTTCTTC.

This clonotype was seen only a few times. The rearrangement uses TRBV4-3 and TRBJ2-4; D uncertain. CDR1 and CDR2 (germline): LGHNA, YSLEER. The V end lost 0 bases, the J end lost 4 bases, and 22 bases lay between the germline ends. This CDR3 has 19 amino acids. The CDR3 reads CASSQDASGERVVKNIQYF. CDR3 bases: TGCGCCAGCAGCCAAGATGCGTCGGGTGAACGCGTTGTAAAAAACATTCAGTACTTC.

The chain uses TRBV2 and TRBJ2-3; 8 bases map to TRBD2. With V trimmed by 2 bases and J by 9 bases, 4 bases remained unmatched. The CDR3 sequence is 13 residues long. Germline V lookup: CDR1 SNHLY, CDR2 FYNNEI. CDR3 sequence reads: CASSETTGGTQYF. The CDR3 DNA follows: TGTGCCAGCAGTGAAACCACGGGGGGGACGCAGTATTTT.

This clonotype was observed a few times. The V and J genes are TRBV6-6 and TRBJ2-4; D uncertain. This CDR3 has 17 amino acids. The ends were cut back, 2 bases at V and 0 bases at J, with 14 bases in the middle. Germline-derived CDR1 and CDR2 are MNHNY and SVGAGI (reference sequence). The CDR3 protein is CASSYKGGPLAKNIQYF. CDR3 bases: TGTGCCAGCAGTTACAAGGGCGGACCACTAGCCAAAAACATTCAGTACTTC.

This clonotype was seen ten or more times. The J gene is TRBJ2-7, the V gene TRBV11-2, with D perhaps matching TRBD1 (6 bases). Germline assignment: CDR1 SGHAT and CDR2 FQNNGV. Trimming took off 5 bases at V and 2 bases at J, with 10 bases between the two ends. The CDR3 spans 13 residues. The CDR3 DNA sequence: TGTGCCAGCAGCCTCGGACAGACCTACGAGCAGTACTTC. Translation: CASSLGQTYEQYF.

The genes are TRBV20-1 and TRBJ2-5; maybe TRBD1 (5 bases). Trimming left V 4 bases short and J 4 bases short, with 10 bases between. Looked up from germline, CDR1 is DFQATT and CDR2 is SNEGSKA (reference sequence). The CDR3 runs to 12 residues. The CDR3 coding sequence is TGCAGTGCTAAGGGTAGGGGAGAGACCCAGTACTTC. Translating it yields CSAKGRGETQYF.

This chain links TRBV5-1 with TRBJ2-1; 9 bases align to TRBD1. CDR1 and CDR2 (germline): SGHRS, YFSETQ. The CDR3 extends over 16 amino acids. V lost 5 bases, J lost 5 bases, and 11 bases stayed unmatched. The chain's CDR3 is CASRGPGTGPDNEQFF. The CDR3 coding sequence is TGCGCCAGCAGAGGACCCGGGACAGGGCCCGACAATGAGCAGTTCTTC.

This clonotype was observed many times. This sequence joins TRBV6-2 or TRBV6-3 and TRBJ2-7; no firm D call. The CDR3 is 12 residues long. Between the trimmed V and J ends, which lost 4 bases and 6 bases, there was a span of 10 bases. CDR1 and CDR2 from the germline V gene are MNHEY and SVGEGT. In nucleotides, the CDR3 is TGTGCCAGCAGTTCCCGACAATCCGAGCAGTACGTC. As protein: CASSSRQSEQYV.